The T cell receptor beta chain described here comes from a study of T cell repertoires in cytomegalovirus infection. Study overall: CMV infection plus the matching HLA type was flagged by public TCR beta signatures. The study's findings and limits: The cumulative frequency of public TCR beta families identified carriers of CMV plus the relevant HLA. Predominance within the ex vivo response was attributable to HLA-C-restricted CMV-specific TCR beta clonotypes.

Concerning this clonotype itself: Its specificity is not known.

One entry per CDR3 protein, called by TCRdb with MiXCR from the reads. The profile shows under 50,000 distinct CDR3 sequences, approximately 22% of them singletons. This CDR3 contains 14 residues. Germline V gene lookup returns CDR1 MRHNA and CDR2 SNTAGT. Trimming at V came to 6 bases and at J to 6 bases, leaving 7 bases not matched to a gene. Sequenced material: PBMCs, sequenced either directly or after in vitro stimulation (not recorded which). The receptor's source is a human donor in good health (CMV status not recorded). Some clones in this sample may be carry-over from other donors' samples. V is TRBV6-4 and J is TRBJ2-2, with 7 bases aligning to TRBD2. The CDR3 region is CASSPSSGPGELFF. The CDR3 DNA follows: TGTGCCAGCAGCCCTAGTAGCGGGCCCGGGGAGCTGTTTTTT.